This T cell receptor (beta chain) comes out of a study of vaccination effects on CD4 cells after COVID-19 (dated by TCRdb to between 2021 and 2024). Background for the entire study: Participants received two doses of either the BNT162b2 or the mRNA-1273 mRNA SARS-CoV-2 vaccine. The study compared SARS-CoV-2 spike-specific CD4+ TCR repertoires before and after mRNA vaccination in COVID-19 convalescent patients and infection-naive vaccine recipients. The Oncomine TCR Beta short-read assay on an Illumina iSeq 100 was used to sequence cultures from other donors in the study. A total of ten to eleven COVID-19 convalescent patients and a handful of SARS-CoV-2-naive healthy vaccine recipients were included in the full study. Study-wide conclusions, independent of this receptor: Limitations of the study were the small number of convalescent patients and the absence of early post-infection timepoints. Both infection-induced and vaccine-induced clones contracted markedly at late post-vaccination timepoints, which is consistent with waning T cell responses. In healthy vaccine recipients, vaccine-induced clones were almost all SARS-CoV-2 mono-reactive, with only 1 of 255 cross-reactive with common cold coronaviruses.

Of note for this clone: Its antigen is unknown. Base qualities are not at hand, and no much larger clone is one base apart.

In the ViraFEST assay, PBMC were stimulated with viral peptide pools, and TCR sequencing was then used to find antigen-specific CD4+ T cell clonotypes based on their expansion. After approximately eleven days of culture, CD4+ T cells were isolated with the EasySep CD4+ T cell isolation kit. Negative nucleocapsid antibody results before and after vaccination confirmed that the healthy vaccine recipients had no prior SARS-CoV-2 infection. Each well held over 1.5 million PBMC cultured in IMDM containing approximately 5% human AB serum, roughly 9.6 IU/ml IL-2 and gentamicin, along with approximately 10 ug/ml peptides. Half of the culture medium was replaced with fresh IL-2-containing medium on days 3 and 7. Unless noted otherwise, every peptide stimulation condition was grown in triplicate wells. PBMC were separated from whole blood using Ficoll-Paque Plus gradient centrifugation and were then either cryopreserved at -140C or used fresh. Overlapping peptide pools spanned the spike proteins of SARS-CoV-2 and the common cold coronaviruses HCoV-NL63, HCoV-OC43 and HCoV-229E. The QIAamp micro DNA kit was used to extract genomic DNA from the cultured CD4+ T cells.

Receptor libraries were prepared by the immunoSEQ multiplex PCR assay. DNA from the CD4+ T cells that had been cultured and isolated underwent TCR beta CDR3 sequencing. The authors processed their data as follows. The analysis removed non-productive TCR sequences, trimmed reads to the CDR3 region, and retained only CDR3s that were 7 or more amino acids long. The MANAFEST web app was used to identify antigen-specific clonotypes by comparing expansion in peptide wells with expansion in reference cultures. To be called positive, a clone needed expansion at FDR<0.05 compared with the reference and with all other wells, an odds ratio greater than 5, and a frequency greater than 0.1% in two replicate wells. A clonotype was defined as cross-reactive if the clonotype was significantly expanded both in SARS-CoV-2 spike wells and in at least one common cold coronavirus spike condition. Using the stringdist R package, CDR3 similarity was measured by Levenshtein distance, and unrooted trees were constructed with ape in R 3.6.1. Not all clones reach the TCRdb copy of this immuneACCESS table, which keeps in-frame sequences only. Checked studies attribute under half of the gap to unresolved V genes and leave the rest unexplained. The V and J calls and clone size are taken from that table; D and trimming were inferred from the DNA. A total of about 73,000 clones appear in this sample, under 85% of them only once. The top ten clonotypes cover just under 3% of the sample.

This clonotype originated in a human donor who received a COVID-19 vaccine. The sample here was CD4+ T cells from PBMCs cultured with HCoV-NL63 spike peptides, taken before COVID-19 vaccination. The intended sense of this specimen's cell subset or site label: HCoV-NL63 spike overlapping peptide pool stimulation.

The CDR3 in this case is CASSLGQRHYSPLHF. At the DNA level, the sequence is TGTGCCAGCAGTCTGGGACAGCGCCATTATTCACCCCTCCACTTT. The V and J segments used are TRBV25-1 and TRBJ1-6, and 7 junction bases match TRBD1. From cysteine to phenylalanine, the CDR3 is 15 amino acids long. Of the read, only the CDR3 DNA is kept; its 45 bases are in frame from base 1. Germline trimming: 5 bases from V, 8 bases from J; junction bases outside gene matches: 9. For CDR1 and CDR2, the germline V gene lists MGHDK and SYGVNS.